These T cell receptor beta chains were read from a single sample in a study of tumor-infiltrating lymphocytes in oesophageal squamous cell carcinoma. A single record per CDR3 protein comes from TCRdb applying MiXCR to the PCR reads. Of about 18,000 distinct CDR3 sequences in the sample, roughly 45% were seen once. The sequenced sample was blood. These receptors were collected from a female donor with esophageal squamous cell carcinoma. The CDR3 runs from the conserved cysteine through the conserved F or W. D genes are given only for firm matches. Size values are once, few and many counts, or a class for expanded clones, and some rows have none.

clone size	V gene	J gene	D gene	CDR3 protein	CDR3 DNA
.	TRBV7-3	TRBJ2-3	.	CASSSSTGRADTQYF	TGTGCCAGCAGCTCATCGACAGGGAGGGCAGATACGCAGTATTTT
.	TRBV6-6	TRBJ2-3	.	CASSDTTDTQYF	TGTGCCAGCAGTGATACCACAGATACGCAGTATTTT
many	TRBV5-1	TRBJ2-1	.	CASSPAGHNEQFF	TGCGCCAGCAGCCCGGCGGGACACAATGAGCAGTTCTTC
.	TRBV7-2	TRBJ2-5	.	CASSLMPDGPQYF	TGTGCCAGCAGCTTAATGCCCGATGGGCCCCAGTACTTC
.	TRBV6-2/TRBV6-3	TRBJ2-7	.	CASSGLYEQYF	TGTGCCAGCAGTGGACTCTACGAGCAGTACTTC
many	TRBV5-1	TRBJ2-1	TRBD2	CASSLELAGGDNEQFF	TGCGCCAGCAGCTTGGAACTAGCGGGGGGGGATAATGAGCAGTTCTTC
.	TRBV6-6	TRBJ2-1	.	CASSPAGGQVNEQFF	TGTGCCAGCAGTCCAGCAGGGGGGCAGGTCAATGAGCAGTTCTTC
.	TRBV7-2	TRBJ2-3	.	CASSLGRTDTQYF	TGTGCCAGCAGCTTAGGGAGAACAGATACGCAGTATTTT
few	TRBV6-8	TRBJ2-7	.	CASNSGYEQYF	TGTGCCAGCAATTCGGGCTACGAGCAGTACTTC
.	TRBV6-2/TRBV6-3	TRBJ2-4	.	CASINGKNIQYF	TGTGCCAGCATTAATGGGAAAAACATTCAGTACTTC
medium-sized	TRBV5-8	TRBJ1-1	.	CASSLEAGLNTEAFF	TGTGCCAGCAGCTTGGAGGCAGGGTTGAACACTGAAGCTTTCTTT
many	TRBV10-2	TRBJ1-5	.	CASMGGAGQPQHF	TGCGCCAGCATGGGGGGGGCAGGGCAGCCCCAGCATTTT
.	TRBV6-6	TRBJ2-7	.	CASSYSGQVGNEQYF	TGTGCCAGCAGTTACTCCGGGCAGGTGGGGAATGAGCAGTACTTC
many	TRBV5-6	TRBJ1-5	TRBD1	CASSLRQGKWNQPQHF	TGTGCCAGCAGCTTGAGACAGGGTAAATGGAATCAGCCCCAGCATTTT
many	TRBV27	TRBJ1-2	TRBD1	CASRAGTGWYGYTF	TGTGCCAGCAGAGCCGGGACAGGCTGGTATGGCTACACCTTC
.	TRBV20-1	TRBJ2-5	TRBD2	CSAIFSGTSLEAQYF	TGCAGTGCTATCTTTTCCGGGACTAGCCTTGAAGCCCAGTACTTC
.	TRBV7-2	TRBJ2-5	.	CASGSRGRRETQYF	TGTGCCAGCGGGAGCCGGGGCCGGCGGGAGACCCAGTACTTC
.	TRBV7-2	TRBJ2-1	TRBD2	CASSTRTSGRYNEQFF	TGTGCCAGCAGCACTCGGACTAGCGGGAGGTACAATGAGCAGTTCTTC
.	TRBV27	TRBJ2-1	TRBD1	CASINRGLLYNEQFF	TGTGCCAGCATCAACAGGGGGCTCCTATACAATGAGCAGTTCTTC
few	TRBV7-2	TRBJ2-7	.	CASSLGGTHLPSYEQYF	TGTGCCAGCAGCTTAGGTGGGACCCACCTACCCAGCTACGAGCAGTACTTC
many	TRBV6-2/TRBV6-3	TRBJ2-2	TRBD2	CASSTPGLGTGELFF	TGTGCCAGCAGTACACCGGGACTAGGCACCGGGGAGCTGTTTTTT
.	TRBV11-3	TRBJ2-1	.	CASSARGNEQFF	TGTGCCAGCAGTGCGAGGGGCAATGAGCAGTTCTTC
.	TRBV7-6	TRBJ1-6	.	CASSLGGGSYNSPLHF	TGTGCCAGCAGCTTAGGAGGGGGCTCCTATAATTCACCCCTCCACTTT
.	TRBV7-6	TRBJ2-6	.	CASSLEYKAGANVLTF	TGTGCCAGCAGCTTAGAGTACAAGGCTGGGGCCAACGTCCTGACTTTC
many	TRBV27	TRBJ1-2	.	CASSRVGPTNYGYTF	TGTGCCAGCAGTCGAGTGGGACCGACTAACTATGGCTACACCTTC
.	TRBV7-6	TRBJ2-1	.	CASRTESWDEQFF	TGTGCCAGCAGAACCGAAAGCTGGGATGAGCAGTTCTTC
.	TRBV7-2	TRBJ2-7	.	CASSFGPSYEQYF	TGTGCCAGCAGCTTTGGCCCCTCCTACGAGCAGTACTTC
few	TRBV7-6	TRBJ2-7	.	CASSLATDYEQYF	TGTGCTAGCAGCTTAGCGACAGACTACGAGCAGTACTTC
many	TRBV27	TRBJ1-5	.	CASSRSNQPQHF	TGTGCCAGCAGTCGGAGCAATCAGCCCCAGCATTTT
many	TRBV6-4	TRBJ2-7	TRBD2	CASSIGGGRTNEQYF	TGTGCCAGCAGTATTGGGGGCGGGAGGACGAATGAGCAGTACTTC
.	TRBV12-3/TRBV12-4	TRBJ2-1	TRBD2	CASSFTRLAGEQFF	TGTGCCAGCAGTTTTACGAGACTAGCGGGCGAGCAGTTCTTC
.	TRBV7-2	TRBJ2-5	.	CASNENGNQETQYF	TGTGCCAGCAACGAAAATGGGAACCAAGAGACCCAGTACTTC
many	TRBV27	TRBJ1-2	.	CASSSPQGLGTNYGYTF	TGTGCCAGCAGTTCACCACAGGGATTGGGGACCAACTATGGCTACACCTTC
medium-sized	TRBV7-9	TRBJ2-1	.	CASSRLGQLTYNEQFF	TGTGCCAGCAGCCGCCTAGGGCAGCTGACCTACAATGAGCAGTTCTTC
.	TRBV10-3	TRBJ2-5	.	CAISEYTGHIQETQYF	TGTGCCATCAGTGAGTACACAGGACATATCCAAGAGACCCAGTACTTC
few	TRBV6-5	TRBJ1-1	.	CASSSSEGTEAFF	TGTGCCAGCAGTTCCTCTGAGGGCACTGAAGCTTTCTTT
.	TRBV10-2	TRBJ2-1	TRBD2	CASGASGRDEQFF	TGCGCCAGCGGGGCTAGCGGGAGGGATGAGCAGTTCTTC
few	TRBV7-9	TRBJ2-7	.	CASSLPGHLTYEQYF	TGTGCCAGCAGCTTACCGGGACACCTAACCTACGAGCAGTACTTC
.	TRBV7-6	TRBJ2-1	TRBD2	CASSLPGTSGGYNEQFF	TGTGCCAGCAGCTTGCCCGGGACTAGCGGGGGGTACAATGAGCAGTTCTTC
.	TRBV24-1	TRBJ2-6	.	CATSDTTRSGANVLTF	TGTGCCACCAGTGATACAACAAGGTCTGGGGCCAACGTCCTGACTTTC
.	TRBV12-3/TRBV12-4	TRBJ2-7	.	CASSKGQLHSYEQYF	TGTGCCAGCAGCAAAGGGCAGCTACACTCATACGAGCAGTACTTC
many	TRBV7-2	TRBJ2-3	TRBD2	CASSTRLAGGSDTQYF	TGTGCCAGCAGCACCCGACTAGCGGGAGGGTCAGATACGCAGTATTTT
many	TRBV2	TRBJ2-7	.	CASSEIYEQYF	TGTGCCAGCAGTGAAATCTACGAGCAGTACTTC
.	TRBV7-2	TRBJ1-1	.	CASSLGVLTEAFF	TGTGCCAGCAGCTTAGGTGTGCTCACTGAAGCTTTCTTT
once	TRBV6-2/TRBV6-3	TRBJ2-7	.	CASSYSWDHSNEQYF	TGTGCCAGCAGTTACTCGTGGGATCATTCCAACGAGCAGTACTTC
.	TRBV11-3	TRBJ2-5	.	CASSQGTVPGETQYF	TGTGCCAGCAGCCAGGGGACCGTACCCGGGGAGACCCAGTACTTC
many	TRBV5-1	TRBJ2-1	TRBD2	CASSLAPASGGVSYEQFF	TGCGCCAGCAGCTTGGCCCCGGCTAGCGGGGGGGTTAGTTATGAGCAGTTCTTC
medium-sized	TRBV12-3/TRBV12-4	TRBJ2-5	TRBD1	CASSWDRAGIQETQYF	TGTGCCAGCAGTTGGGACAGGGCCGGAATTCAAGAGACCCAGTACTTC
.	TRBV10-3	TRBJ2-2	.	CAIRGISNTGELFF	TGTGCCATCAGAGGGATTTCGAACACCGGGGAGCTGTTTTTT
.	TRBV7-9	TRBJ2-1	.	CASSAPRGGHEQFF	TGTGCCAGCAGCGCCCCTCGGGGTGGCCATGAGCAGTTCTTC
many	TRBV7-8	TRBJ2-7	TRBD2	CASSLIAGGSGLYNEQYF	TGTGCCAGCAGCTTAATTGCTGGGGGTAGCGGGCTCTACAATGAGCAGTACTTC
few	TRBV24-1	TRBJ2-6	.	CATSDFRSGANVLTF	TGTGCCACCAGTGATTTCCGATCTGGGGCCAACGTCCTGACTTTC
few	TRBV12-3/TRBV12-4	TRBJ2-1	.	CASSWASVYNEQFF	TGTGCCAGCAGTTGGGCTAGCGTGTACAATGAGCAGTTCTTC
few	TRBV7-2	TRBJ2-7	.	CASSLDSGLIYEQYF	TGTGCCAGCAGCTTAGACTCAGGGCTTATCTACGAGCAGTACTTC
few	TRBV7-8	TRBJ2-5	.	CASSLGIQETQYF	TGTGCCAGCAGCTTGGGAATTCAAGAGACCCAGTACTTC
.	TRBV6-2/TRBV6-3	TRBJ1-1	.	CASSLSGLSNTEAFF	TGTGCCAGCAGTCTATCAGGGCTTTCGAACACTGAAGCTTTCTTT
many	TRBV28	TRBJ2-7	TRBD2	CASRTGTSEQYF	TGTGCCAGCAGGACCGGGACTAGCGAGCAGTACTTC